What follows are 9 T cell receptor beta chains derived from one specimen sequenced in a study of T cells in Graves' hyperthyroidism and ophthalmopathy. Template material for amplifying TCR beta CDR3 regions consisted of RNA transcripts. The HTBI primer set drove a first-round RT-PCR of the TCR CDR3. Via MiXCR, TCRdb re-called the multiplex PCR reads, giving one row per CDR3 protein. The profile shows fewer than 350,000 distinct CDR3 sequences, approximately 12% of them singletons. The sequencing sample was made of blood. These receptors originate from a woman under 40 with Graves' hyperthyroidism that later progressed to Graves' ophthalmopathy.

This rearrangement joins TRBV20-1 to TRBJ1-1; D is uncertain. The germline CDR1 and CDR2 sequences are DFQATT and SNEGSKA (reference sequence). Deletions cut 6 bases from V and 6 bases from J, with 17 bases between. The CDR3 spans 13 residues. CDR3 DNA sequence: TGCAGTGCCCTGACGGGGAGTGGGGCTGAAGCTTTCTTT. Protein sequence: CSALTGSGAEAFF.

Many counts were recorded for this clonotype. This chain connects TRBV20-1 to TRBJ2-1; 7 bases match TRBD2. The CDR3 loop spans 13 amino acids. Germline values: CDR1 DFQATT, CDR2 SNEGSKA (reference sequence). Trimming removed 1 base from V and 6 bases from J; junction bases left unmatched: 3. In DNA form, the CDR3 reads TGCAGTGCTAGAGCGACTAGCCCCAATGAGCAGTTCTTC. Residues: CSARATSPNEQFF.

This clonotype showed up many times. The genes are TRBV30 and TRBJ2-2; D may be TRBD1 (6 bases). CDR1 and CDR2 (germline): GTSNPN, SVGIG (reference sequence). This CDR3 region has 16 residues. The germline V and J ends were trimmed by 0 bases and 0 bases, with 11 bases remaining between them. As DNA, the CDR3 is TGTGCCTGGAGTGTATCGGGGACACCGAACACCGGGGAGCTGTTTTTT. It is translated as CAWSVSGTPNTGELFF.

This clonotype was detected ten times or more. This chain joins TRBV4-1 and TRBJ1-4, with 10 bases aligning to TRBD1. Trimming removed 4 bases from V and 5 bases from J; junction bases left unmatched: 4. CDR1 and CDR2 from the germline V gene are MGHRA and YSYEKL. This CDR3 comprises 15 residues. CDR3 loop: CASSLAGQGNEKLFF. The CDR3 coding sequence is TGCGCCAGCAGCCTTGCGGGACAGGGGAATGAAAAACTGTTTTTT.

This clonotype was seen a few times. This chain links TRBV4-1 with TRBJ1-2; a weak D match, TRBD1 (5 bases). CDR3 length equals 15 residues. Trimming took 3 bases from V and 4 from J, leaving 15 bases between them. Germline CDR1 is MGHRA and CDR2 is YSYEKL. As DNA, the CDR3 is TGCGCCAGCAGCCAGGGGACGGAACCCCCCTATGGCTACACCTTC. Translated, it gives CASSQGTEPPYGYTF.

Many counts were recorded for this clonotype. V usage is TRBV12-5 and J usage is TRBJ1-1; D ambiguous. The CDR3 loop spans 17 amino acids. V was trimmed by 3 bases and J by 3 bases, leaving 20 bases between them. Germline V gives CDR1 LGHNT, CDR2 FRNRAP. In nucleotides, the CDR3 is TGTGCTAGTGGTTTCGTTGGAGGCGGGGAATTGGACACTGAAGCTTTCTTT. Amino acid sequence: CASGFVGGGELDTEAFF. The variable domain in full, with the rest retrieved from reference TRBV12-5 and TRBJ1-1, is DARVTQTPRHKVTEMGQEVTMRCQPILGHNTVFWYRQTMMQGLELLAYFRNRAPLDDSGMPKDRFSAEMPDATLATLKIQPSEPRDSAVYFCASGFVGGGELDTEAFFGQGTRLTVV.

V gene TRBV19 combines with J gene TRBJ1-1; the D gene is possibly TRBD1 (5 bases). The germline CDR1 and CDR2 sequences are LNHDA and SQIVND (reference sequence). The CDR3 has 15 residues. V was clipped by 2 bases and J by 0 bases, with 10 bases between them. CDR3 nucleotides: TGTGCCAGTAGTATAAACGGACAAATGAACACTGAAGCTTTCTTT. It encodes CASSINGQMNTEAFF.

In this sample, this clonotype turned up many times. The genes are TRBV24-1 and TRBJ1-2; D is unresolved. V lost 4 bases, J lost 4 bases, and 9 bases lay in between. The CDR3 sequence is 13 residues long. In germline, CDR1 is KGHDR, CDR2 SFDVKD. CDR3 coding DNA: TGTGCCACCAGTGAGTCCGACGGCTATGGCTACACCTTC. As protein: CATSESDGYGYTF.

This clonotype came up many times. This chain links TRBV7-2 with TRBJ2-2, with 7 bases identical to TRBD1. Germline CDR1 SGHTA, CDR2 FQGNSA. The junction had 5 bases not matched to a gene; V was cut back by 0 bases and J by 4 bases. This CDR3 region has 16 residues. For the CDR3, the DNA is TGTGCCAGCAGCTTAGCTGAGACAGGGTTCACCGGGGAGCTGTTTTTT. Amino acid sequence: CASSLAETGFTGELFF. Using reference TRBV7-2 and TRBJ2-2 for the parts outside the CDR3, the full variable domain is GAGVSQSPSNKVTEKGKDVELRCDPISGHTALYWYRQSLGQGLEFLIYFQGNSAPDKSGLPSDRFSAERTGGSVSTLTIQRTQQEDSAVYLCASSLAETGFTGELFFGEGSRLTVL.